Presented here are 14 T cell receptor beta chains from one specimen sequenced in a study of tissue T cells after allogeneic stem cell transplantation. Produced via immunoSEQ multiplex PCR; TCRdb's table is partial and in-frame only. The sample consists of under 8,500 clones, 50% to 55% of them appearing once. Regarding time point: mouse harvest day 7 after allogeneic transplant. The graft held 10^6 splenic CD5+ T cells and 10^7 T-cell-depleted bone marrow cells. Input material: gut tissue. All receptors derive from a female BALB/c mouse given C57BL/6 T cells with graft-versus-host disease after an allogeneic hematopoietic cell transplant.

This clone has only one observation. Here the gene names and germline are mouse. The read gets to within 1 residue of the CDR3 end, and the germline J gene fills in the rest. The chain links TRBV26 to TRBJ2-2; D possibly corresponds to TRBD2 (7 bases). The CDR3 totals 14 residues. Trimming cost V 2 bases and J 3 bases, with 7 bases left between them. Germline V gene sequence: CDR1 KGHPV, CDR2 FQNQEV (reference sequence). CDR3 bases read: TGTGCCAGCAGTCTGGGGGGGCACACCGGGCAGCTCTAC. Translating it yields CASSLGGHTGQLY. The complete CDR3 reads CASSLGGHTGQLYF.

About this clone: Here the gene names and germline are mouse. The sequenced CDR3 bases are TGTGCCAGCGGTGAAGCAAACTCCGACTACACC. Translating gives CASGEANSDYT. The whole CDR3 protein is CASGEANSDYTF. The chain uses TRBV13-2 and TRBJ1-2; D call uncertain. The read gets to within 1 residue of the CDR3 end, and the germline J gene fills in the rest. Deletions cut 2 bases from V and 0 bases from J, with 2 bases between. The CDR3 spans 12 residues. Germline V gene sequence: CDR1 NNHNN, CDR2 SYGAGS (reference sequence).

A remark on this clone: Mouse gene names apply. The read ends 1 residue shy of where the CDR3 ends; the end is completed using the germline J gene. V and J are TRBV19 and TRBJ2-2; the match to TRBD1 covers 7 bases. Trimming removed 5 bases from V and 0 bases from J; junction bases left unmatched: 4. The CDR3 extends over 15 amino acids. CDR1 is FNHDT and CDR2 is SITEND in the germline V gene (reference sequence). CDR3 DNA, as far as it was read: TGTGCCAGCAGCTACAGGGGTGCAAACACCGGGCAGCTCTAC. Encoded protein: CASSYRGANTGQLY. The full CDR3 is CASSYRGANTGQLYF.

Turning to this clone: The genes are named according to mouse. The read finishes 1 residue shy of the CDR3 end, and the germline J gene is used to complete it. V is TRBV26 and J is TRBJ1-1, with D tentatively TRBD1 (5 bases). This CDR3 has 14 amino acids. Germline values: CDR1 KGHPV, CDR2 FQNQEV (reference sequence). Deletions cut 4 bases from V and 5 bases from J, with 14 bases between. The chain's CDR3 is CASSPGASGTEVFF. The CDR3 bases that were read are TGTGCCAGCAGTCCCGGGGCAAGTGGAACAGAAGTCTTC.

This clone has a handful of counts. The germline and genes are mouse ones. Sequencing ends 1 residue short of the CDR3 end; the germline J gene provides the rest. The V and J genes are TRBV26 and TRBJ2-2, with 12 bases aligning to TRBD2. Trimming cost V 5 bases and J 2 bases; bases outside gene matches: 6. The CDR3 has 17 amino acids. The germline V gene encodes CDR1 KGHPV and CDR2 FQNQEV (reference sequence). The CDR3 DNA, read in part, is TGTGCCAGCAGTGCCCGACTGGGGGGGCGCAACACCGGGCAGCTCTAC. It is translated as CASSARLGGRNTGQLY. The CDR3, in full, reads CASSARLGGRNTGQLYF.

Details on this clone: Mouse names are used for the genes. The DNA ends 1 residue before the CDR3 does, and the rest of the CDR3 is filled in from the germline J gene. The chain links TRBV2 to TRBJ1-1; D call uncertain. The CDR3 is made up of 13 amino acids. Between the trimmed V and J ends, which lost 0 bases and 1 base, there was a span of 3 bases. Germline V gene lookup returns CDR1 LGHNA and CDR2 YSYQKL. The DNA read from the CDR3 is TGTGCCAGCAGCCAAGATAGGAACACAGAAGTCTTC. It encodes CASSQDRNTEVF. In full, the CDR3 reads CASSQDRNTEVFF. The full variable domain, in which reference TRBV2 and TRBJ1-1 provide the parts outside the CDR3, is DPKIIQKPKYLVAVTGSEKILICEQYLGHNAMYWYRQSAKKPLEFMFSYSYQKLMDNQTASSRFQPQSSKKNHLDLQITALKPDDSATYFCASSQDRNTEVFFGKGTRLTVV.

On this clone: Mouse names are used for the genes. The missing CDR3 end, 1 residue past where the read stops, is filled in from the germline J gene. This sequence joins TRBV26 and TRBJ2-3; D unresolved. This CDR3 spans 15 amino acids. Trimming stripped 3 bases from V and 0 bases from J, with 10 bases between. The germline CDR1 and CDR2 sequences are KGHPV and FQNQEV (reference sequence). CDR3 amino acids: CASSLGSASAETLYF. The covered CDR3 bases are TGTGCCAGCAGTCTCGGCAGTGCTAGTGCAGAAACGCTGTAT.

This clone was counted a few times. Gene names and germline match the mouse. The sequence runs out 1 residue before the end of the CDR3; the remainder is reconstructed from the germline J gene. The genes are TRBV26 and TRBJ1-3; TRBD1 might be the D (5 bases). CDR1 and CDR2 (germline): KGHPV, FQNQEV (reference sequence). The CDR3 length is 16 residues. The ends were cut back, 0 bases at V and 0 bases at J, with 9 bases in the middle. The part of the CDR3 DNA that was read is TGTGCCAGCAGTCTGTCCCCAGGGTCTTCTGGAAATACGCTCTAT. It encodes CASSLSPGSSGNTLY. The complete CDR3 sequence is CASSLSPGSSGNTLYF.

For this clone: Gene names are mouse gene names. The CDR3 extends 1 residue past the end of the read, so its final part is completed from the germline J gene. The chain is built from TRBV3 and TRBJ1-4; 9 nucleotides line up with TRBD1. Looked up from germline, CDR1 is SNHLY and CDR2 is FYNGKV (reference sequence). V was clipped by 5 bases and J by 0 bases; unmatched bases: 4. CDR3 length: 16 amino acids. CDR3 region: CASSRDRAFSNERLFF. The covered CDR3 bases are TGTGCCAGCAGCCGGGACAGGGCCTTTTCCAACGAAAGATTATTT.

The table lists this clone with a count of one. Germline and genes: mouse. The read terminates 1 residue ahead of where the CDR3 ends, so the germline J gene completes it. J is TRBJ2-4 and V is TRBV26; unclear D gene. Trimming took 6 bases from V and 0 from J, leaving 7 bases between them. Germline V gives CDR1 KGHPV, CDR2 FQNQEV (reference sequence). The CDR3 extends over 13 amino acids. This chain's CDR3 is CASSPSSQNTLYF. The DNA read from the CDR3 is TGTGCCAGCAGCCCAAGTAGTCAAAACACCTTGTAC.

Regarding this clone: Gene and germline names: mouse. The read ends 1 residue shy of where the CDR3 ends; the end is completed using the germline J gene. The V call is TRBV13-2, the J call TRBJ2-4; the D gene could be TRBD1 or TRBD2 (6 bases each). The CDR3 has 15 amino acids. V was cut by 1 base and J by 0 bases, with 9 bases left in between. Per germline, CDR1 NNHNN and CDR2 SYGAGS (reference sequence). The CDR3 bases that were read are TGTGCCAGCGGTGATTGGGGGCCTAGTCAAAACACCTTGTAC. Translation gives CASGDWGPSQNTLY. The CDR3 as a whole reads CASGDWGPSQNTLYF.

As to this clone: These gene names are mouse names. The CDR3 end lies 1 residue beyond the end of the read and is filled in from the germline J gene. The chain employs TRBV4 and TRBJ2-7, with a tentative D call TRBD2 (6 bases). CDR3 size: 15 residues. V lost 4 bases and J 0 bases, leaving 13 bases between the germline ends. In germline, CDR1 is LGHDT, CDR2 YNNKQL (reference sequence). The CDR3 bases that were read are TGTGCCAGCAGCTTTTCTACTGGGAGCTCCTATGAACAGTAC. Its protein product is CASSFSTGSSYEQY. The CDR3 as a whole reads CASSFSTGSSYEQYF.

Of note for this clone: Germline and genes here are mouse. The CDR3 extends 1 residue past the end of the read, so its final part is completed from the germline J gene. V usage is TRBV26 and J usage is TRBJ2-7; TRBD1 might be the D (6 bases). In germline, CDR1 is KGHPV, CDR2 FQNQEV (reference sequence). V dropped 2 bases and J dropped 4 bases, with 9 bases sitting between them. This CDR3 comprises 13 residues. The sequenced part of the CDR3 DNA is TGTGCCAGCAGTCTGAGGGGGAGTTATGAACAGTAC. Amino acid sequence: CASSLRGSYEQY. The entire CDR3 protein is CASSLRGSYEQYF.

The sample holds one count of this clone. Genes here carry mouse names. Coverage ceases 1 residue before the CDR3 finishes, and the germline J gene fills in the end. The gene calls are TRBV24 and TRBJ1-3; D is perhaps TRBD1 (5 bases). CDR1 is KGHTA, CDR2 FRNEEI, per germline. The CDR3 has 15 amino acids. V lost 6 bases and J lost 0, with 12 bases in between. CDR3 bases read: TGTGCCAGCAGCCATACAGGAGATTCTGGAAATACGCTCTAT. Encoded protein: CASSHTGDSGNTLY. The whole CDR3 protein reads CASSHTGDSGNTLYF.